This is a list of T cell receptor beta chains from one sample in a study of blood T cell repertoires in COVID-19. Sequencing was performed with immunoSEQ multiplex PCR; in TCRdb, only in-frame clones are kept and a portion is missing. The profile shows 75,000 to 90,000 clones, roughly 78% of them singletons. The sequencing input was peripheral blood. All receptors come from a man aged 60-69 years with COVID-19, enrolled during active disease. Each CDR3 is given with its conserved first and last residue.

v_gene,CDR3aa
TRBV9,CASSATTGDYGYTF
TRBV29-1,CSVTGEMGEQYF
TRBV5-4,CASSTGGVPYNEQFF
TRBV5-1,CASSLPRDRAVTGELFF
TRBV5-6,CASSLGPNTGELFF
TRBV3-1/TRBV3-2,CASSPKVGLRTATDTQYF
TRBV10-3,CAISEPGQDDSPLHF
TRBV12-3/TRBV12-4,CGTGGLNEQFF
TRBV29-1,CSVGLSETQYF
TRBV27,CASSLKGQARDNEQFF
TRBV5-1,CASTSDGQTQYF
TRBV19,CASSIREGQPQHF
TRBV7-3,CASSLGQGLREQYF
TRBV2,CASSEGRSQPQHF
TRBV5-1,CASSQTGTGNEQYF
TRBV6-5,CASKDRGRSYEQYF
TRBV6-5,CASSYSRVNTEAFF
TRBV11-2,CASSPAHTVGQGSNTEAFF
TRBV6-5,CASAQDRAETQYF
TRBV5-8,CAAAWAGGYTF
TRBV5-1,CASSLAAGVGDTQYF
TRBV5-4,CASSTDRFYTEAFF
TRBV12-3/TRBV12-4,CASSLIEEETQYF
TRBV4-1,CASSQGTEEAFF
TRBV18,CASSPATQGTGELFF
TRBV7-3,CASSPGLAGVDEQFF
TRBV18,CASSPDSGAEQFF
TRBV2,CASRTELGANVLTF
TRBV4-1,CASSQGVGQVTGELFF
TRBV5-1,CASSLAPGAVYEQYF
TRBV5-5,CASSGGGRRDQPQHF